The clone carrying this T cell receptor (beta chain) was seen more than once but under ten times. The data belong to a study of T-cell reconstitution after alpha-beta-depleted transplantation in children. Preparing the TCRbeta library involved the use of unique molecular identifiers. In TCRdb, the PCR reads were re-called with MiXCR into one record per CDR3 protein. Counted here are hundreds of thousands of distinct CDR3 sequences, roughly 17% occurring once; the ten biggest clones make up approximately 1%. This CDR3 is 15 amino acids long. The ends were cut back, 7 bases at V and 7 bases at J, with 20 bases in the middle.

This chain uses TRBV12-3 or TRBV12-4 with TRBJ2-4; D remains ambiguous. The starting material was PBMCs from the stem cell graft donor, obtained from the stem cell graft. This TCR derives from a human donor who donated a stem cell graft to a child with acute myeloid leukemia. The CDR3, as DNA: TGTGCCAGCACCCCATCGAACCCCGGCCTGAACATTCAGTACTTC. Its translation is CASTPSNPGLNIQYF.